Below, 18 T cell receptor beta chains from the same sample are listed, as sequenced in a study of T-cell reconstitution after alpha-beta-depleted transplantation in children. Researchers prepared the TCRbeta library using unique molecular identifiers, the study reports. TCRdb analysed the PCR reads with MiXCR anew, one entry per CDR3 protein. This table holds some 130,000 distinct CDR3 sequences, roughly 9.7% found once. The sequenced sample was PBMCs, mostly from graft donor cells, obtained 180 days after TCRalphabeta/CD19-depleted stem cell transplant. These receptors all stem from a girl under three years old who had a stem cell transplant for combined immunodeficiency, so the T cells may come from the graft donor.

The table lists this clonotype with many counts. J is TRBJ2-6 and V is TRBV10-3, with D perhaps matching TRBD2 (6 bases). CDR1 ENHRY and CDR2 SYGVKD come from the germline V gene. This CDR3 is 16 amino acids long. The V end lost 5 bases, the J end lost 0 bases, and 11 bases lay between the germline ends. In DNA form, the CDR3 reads TGTGCCATCAGTCGAGCGGGTCGCTCTGGGGCCAACGTCCTGACTTTC. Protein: CAISRAGRSGANVLTF.

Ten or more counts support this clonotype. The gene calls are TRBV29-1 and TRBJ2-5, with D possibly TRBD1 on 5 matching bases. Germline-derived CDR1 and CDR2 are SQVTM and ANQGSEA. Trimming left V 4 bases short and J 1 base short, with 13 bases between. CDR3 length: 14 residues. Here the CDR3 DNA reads TGCAGCGTTGCCAGGGCTAGTTTCCAAGAGACCCAGTACTTC. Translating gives CSVARASFQETQYF.

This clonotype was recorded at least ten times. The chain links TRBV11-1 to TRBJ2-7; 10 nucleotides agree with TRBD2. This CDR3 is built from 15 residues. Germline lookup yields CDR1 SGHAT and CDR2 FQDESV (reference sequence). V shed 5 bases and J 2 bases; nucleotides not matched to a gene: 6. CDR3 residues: CASSPTSGATYEQYF. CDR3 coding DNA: TGTGCCAGCAGCCCAACTAGCGGGGCCACCTACGAGCAGTACTTC. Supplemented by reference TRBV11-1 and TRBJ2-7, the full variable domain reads EAEVAQSPRYKITEKSQAVAFWCDPISGHATLYWYRQILGQGPELLVQFQDESVVDDSQLPKDRFSAERLKGVDSTLKIQPAELGDSAMYLCASSPTSGATYEQYFGPGTRLTVT.

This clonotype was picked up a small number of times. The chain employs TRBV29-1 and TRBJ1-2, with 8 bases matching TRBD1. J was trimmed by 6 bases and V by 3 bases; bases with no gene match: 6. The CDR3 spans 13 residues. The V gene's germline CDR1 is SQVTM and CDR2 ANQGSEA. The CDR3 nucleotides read TGCAGCGTTGATAACACAGGGGGGAATGGCTACACCTTC. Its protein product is CSVDNTGGNGYTF.

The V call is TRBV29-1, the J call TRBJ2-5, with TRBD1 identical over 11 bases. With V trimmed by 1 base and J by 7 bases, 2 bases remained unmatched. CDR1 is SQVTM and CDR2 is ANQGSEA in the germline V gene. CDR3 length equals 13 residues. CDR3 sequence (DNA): TGCAGCGTTGAAGGGGGACAGGGGGTGACCCAGTACTTC. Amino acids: CSVEGGQGVTQYF.

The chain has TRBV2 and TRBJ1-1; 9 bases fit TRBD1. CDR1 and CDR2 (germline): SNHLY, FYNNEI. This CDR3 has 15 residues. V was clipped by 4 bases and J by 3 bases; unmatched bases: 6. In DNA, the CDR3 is TGTGCCAGCAGTGGTATGACAGGGGGTTACACTGAAGCTTTCTTT. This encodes CASSGMTGGYTEAFF.

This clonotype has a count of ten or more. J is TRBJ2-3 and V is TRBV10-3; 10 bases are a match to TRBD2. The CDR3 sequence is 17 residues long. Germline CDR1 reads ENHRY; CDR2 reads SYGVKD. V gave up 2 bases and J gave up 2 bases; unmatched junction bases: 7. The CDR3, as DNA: TGTGCCATCAGTGAGCCCGGACTAGCGGAACTCACAGATACGCAGTATTTT. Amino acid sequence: CAISEPGLAELTDTQYF.

The chain's CDR3 is CSATSLAVPTQYF. The DNA for the CDR3 is TGCAGTGCTACGTCCCTTGCCGTTCCGACGCAGTATTTT. The chain couples TRBV20-1 to TRBJ2-3; D is undetermined. The V gene's germline CDR1 is DFQATT and CDR2 SNEGSKA (reference sequence). Trimming cost V 4 bases and J 9 bases, with 17 bases left between them. The CDR3 extends over 13 amino acids.

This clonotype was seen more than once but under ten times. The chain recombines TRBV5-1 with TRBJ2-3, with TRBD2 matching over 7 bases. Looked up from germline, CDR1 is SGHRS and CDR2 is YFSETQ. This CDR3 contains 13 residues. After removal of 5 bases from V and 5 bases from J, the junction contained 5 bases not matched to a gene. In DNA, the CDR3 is TGCGCCAGCAGTTCGCAGCGGGGAGATACGCAGTATTTT. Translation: CASSSQRGDTQYF. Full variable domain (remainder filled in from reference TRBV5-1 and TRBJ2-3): KAGVTQTPRYLIKTRGQQVTLSCSPISGHRSVSWYQQTPGQGLQFLFEYFSETQRNKGNFPGRFSGRQFSNSRSEMNVSTLELGDSALYLCASSSQRGDTQYFGPGTRLTVL.

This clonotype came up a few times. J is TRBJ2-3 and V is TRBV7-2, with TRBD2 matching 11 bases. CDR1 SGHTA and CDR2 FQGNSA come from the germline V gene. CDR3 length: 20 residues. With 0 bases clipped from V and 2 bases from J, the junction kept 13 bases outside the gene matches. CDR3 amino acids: CASSLALLAGGPIDTDTQYF. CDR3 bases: TGTGCCAGCAGCTTAGCGCTGTTAGCGGGAGGGCCAATAGACACAGATACGCAGTATTTT.

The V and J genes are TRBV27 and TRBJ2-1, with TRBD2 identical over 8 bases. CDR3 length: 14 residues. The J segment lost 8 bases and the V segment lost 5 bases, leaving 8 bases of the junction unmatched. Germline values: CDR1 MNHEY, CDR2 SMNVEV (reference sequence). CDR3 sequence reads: CASSRTSRFDEQFF. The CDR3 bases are TGTGCCAGCAGTCGGACTAGCCGGTTCGATGAGCAGTTCTTC.

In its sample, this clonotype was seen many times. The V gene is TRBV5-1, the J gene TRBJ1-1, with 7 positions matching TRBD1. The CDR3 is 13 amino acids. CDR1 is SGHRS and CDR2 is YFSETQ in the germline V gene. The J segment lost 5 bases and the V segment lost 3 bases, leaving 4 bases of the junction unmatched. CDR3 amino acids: CASSSGRGTEAFF. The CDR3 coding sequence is TGCGCCAGCAGCTCGGGCAGGGGGACTGAAGCTTTCTTT.

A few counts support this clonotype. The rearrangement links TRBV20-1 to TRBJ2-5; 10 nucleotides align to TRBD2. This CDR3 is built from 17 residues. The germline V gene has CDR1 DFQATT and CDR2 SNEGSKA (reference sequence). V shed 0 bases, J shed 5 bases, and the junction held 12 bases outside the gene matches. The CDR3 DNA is TGCAGTGCTAGAGATATCACCCCAGCGGGAGGGGACGAGACCCAGTACTTC. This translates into CSARDITPAGGDETQYF.

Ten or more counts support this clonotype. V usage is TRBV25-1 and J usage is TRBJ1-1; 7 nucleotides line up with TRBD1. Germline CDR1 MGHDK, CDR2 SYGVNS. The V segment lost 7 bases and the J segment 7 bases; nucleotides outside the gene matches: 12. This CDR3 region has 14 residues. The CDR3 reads CASTGTAPGVEAFF. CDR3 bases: TGTGCCAGCACCGGGACAGCGCCCGGGGTTGAAGCTTTCTTT.

The DNA for the CDR3 is TGCAGTGCTAGGTCGGGGGACAGGGGGGAATCACCCCTCCACTTT. This translates into CSARSGDRGESPLHF. The chain recombines TRBV20-1 with TRBJ1-6, with TRBD1 matching 11 bases. The CDR3 totals 15 residues. Germline CDR1 DFQATT, CDR2 SNEGSKA (reference sequence). Germline trimming cut 3 bases from V and 10 bases from J; bases unmatched to any gene: 8.

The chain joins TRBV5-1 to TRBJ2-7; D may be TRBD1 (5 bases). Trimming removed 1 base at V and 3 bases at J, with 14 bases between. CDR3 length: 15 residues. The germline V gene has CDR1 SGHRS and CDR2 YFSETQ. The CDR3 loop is CASSLYRQGRYEQYF. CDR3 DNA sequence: TGCGCCAGCAGCTTGTATCGGCAGGGTCGCTACGAGCAGTACTTC.

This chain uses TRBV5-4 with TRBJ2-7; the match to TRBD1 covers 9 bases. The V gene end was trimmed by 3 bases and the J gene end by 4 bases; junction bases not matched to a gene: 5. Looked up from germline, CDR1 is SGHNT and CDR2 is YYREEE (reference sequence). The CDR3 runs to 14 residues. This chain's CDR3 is CASSWDRERYEQYF. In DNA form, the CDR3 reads TGTGCCAGCAGCTGGGACAGGGAGAGGTACGAGCAGTACTTC.

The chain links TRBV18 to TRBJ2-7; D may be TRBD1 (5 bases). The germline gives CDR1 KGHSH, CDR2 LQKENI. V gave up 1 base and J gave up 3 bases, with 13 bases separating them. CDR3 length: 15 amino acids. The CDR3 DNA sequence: TGTGCCAGCTCACCACGGGGCAGTATTTTCTACGAGCAGTACTTC. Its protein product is CASSPRGSIFYEQYF.